This entry lists 6 T cell receptor beta chains sequenced from one sample in a study of blood T cell repertoires in COVID-19. The method was immunoSEQ multiplex PCR; TCRdb's version includes in-frame clones alone and lacks a portion of them. The profile shows over 35,000 clones, roughly nine tenths of them singletons. The source material was peripheral blood. These receptors all come from a middle-aged man with active COVID-19.

This chain uses TRBV5-6 with TRBJ1-1, with TRBD1 as a possible D gene (5 bases). The CDR3 covers 16 residues. Germline V gene sequence: CDR1 SGHDT, CDR2 YYEEEE. The V end was cut by 3 bases, the J end by 1 base, with 16 bases between. The CDR3 protein is CASSWRTGTRNTEAFF. The CDR3 bases are TGTGCCAGCAGCTGGAGAACCGGGACTCGGAACACTGAAGCTTTCTTT.

The chain is built from TRBV11-2 and TRBJ1-4; D ambiguous. The germline gives CDR1 SGHAT, CDR2 FQNNGV. This CDR3 has 12 amino acids. The V gene lost 3 bases and the J gene lost 8 bases, with 7 bases spanning the gap. CDR3 sequence reads: CASSFGEEKLFF. CDR3 sequence (DNA): TGTGCCAGCAGCTTTGGGGAGGAAAAACTGTTTTTT.

The DNA for the CDR3 is TGTGCCAGCAGGGACGGGACAGGGGACTATGGCTACACCTTC. Translated: CASRDGTGDYGYTF. This chain connects TRBV27 to TRBJ1-2; 10 bases match TRBD1. V gave up 6 bases and J gave up 3 bases; unmatched junction bases: 4. The CDR3 has 14 amino acids. Germline assignment: CDR1 MNHEY and CDR2 SMNVEV (reference sequence).

This chain links TRBV30 with TRBJ2-3; TRBD2 aligns across 7 bases. V lost 5 bases and J lost 3; bases outside the gene matches: 5. Germline CDR1 reads GTSNPN; CDR2 reads SVGIG (reference sequence). The CDR3 runs to 13 residues. CDR3 in amino acids: CAWGGSWTDTQYF. The CDR3 DNA follows: TGTGCCTGGGGCGGGAGTTGGACAGATACGCAGTATTTT.

This clone is a singleton in its sample. The rearrangement links TRBV28 to TRBJ1-2, with 7 bases aligning to TRBD1. There are 12 residues in the CDR3. J lost 5 bases, V lost 7 bases, and 4 bases had no gene match. Germline V gene sequence: CDR1 MDHEN, CDR2 SYDVKM. The CDR3 sequence is CASTTGWYGYTF. The CDR3 nucleotides are TGTGCCAGCACGACAGGGTGGTATGGCTACACCTTC.

The rearrangement joins TRBV7-2 to TRBJ2-7; 8 bases align to TRBD2. Germline values: CDR1 SGHTA, CDR2 FQGNSA. V shed 5 bases and J 3 bases; nucleotides not matched to a gene: 9. This CDR3 is 15 amino acids long. The DNA for the CDR3 is TGTGCCAGCAGCACGCAGACTAGCGCGAACTACGAGCAGTACTTC. As protein: CASSTQTSANYEQYF.